Shown below are 26 T cell receptor beta chains from a single sample sequenced in a study of naive and memory T cell subsets. The treatment is: skin biopsy from PPD injection site in Mantoux-positive individual. A UMI-containing oligonucleotide was joined by 3' ligation to the TCR cDNA template. The SP2 primer and nested alpha and beta constant region primers amplified ligated cDNA in four rounds. From the UMI-ligation and nested PCR reads, TCRdb called clonotypes with MiXCR, one entry per CDR3 protein. In the table there are about 30,000 distinct CDR3 sequences, about 7.4% of which are singletons. This material consisted of skin, taken from a tuberculin skin test site. These TCRs come from an adult in good health.

This clonotype was counted a few times. The chain couples TRBV6-2 or TRBV6-3 to TRBJ1-2, with 7 nucleotides matching TRBD1. CDR1 is MNHEY and CDR2 is SVGEGT in the germline V gene. The J segment lost 9 bases and the V segment lost 6 bases, leaving 7 bases of the junction unmatched. The CDR3 spans 12 residues. CDR3 in amino acids: CASSHGQASYTF. CDR3 bases: TGTGCCAGCAGCCACGGACAGGCGAGCTACACCTTC.

J is TRBJ2-2 and V is TRBV4-1; the D gene is possibly TRBD1 (6 bases). V was clipped by 3 bases and J by 2 bases, with 13 bases between them. This CDR3 is 16 amino acids long. The V gene's germline CDR1 is MGHRA and CDR2 YSYEKL. This CDR3 is CASSHPGTPNTGELFF. The CDR3 DNA reads TGCGCCAGCAGCCATCCCGGGACACCTAACACCGGGGAGCTGTTTTTT.

The chain joins TRBV6-6 to TRBJ1-4; no firm D call. The CDR3 spans 14 residues. Germline V gene lookup returns CDR1 MNHNY and CDR2 SVGAGI (reference sequence). V was shortened by 0 bases and J by 8 bases, with 10 bases between the two germline ends. In nucleotides, the CDR3 is TGTGCCAGCAGTTACTCTTTGGCTGGAGAAAAACTGTTTTTT. It encodes CASSYSLAGEKLFF.

This clonotype was picked up many times. In DNA, the CDR3 is TGTGCCAGCAGCTCTAGCGGATCGAGCACAGATACGCAGTATTTT. Amino acids: CASSSSGSSTDTQYF. The V call is TRBV6-1, the J call TRBJ2-3; 7 bases align to TRBD2. Germline CDR1 is MNHNS and CDR2 is SASEGT. The CDR3 totals 15 residues. The trim removed 6 bases at V and 0 bases at J, leaving 6 bases unmatched.

The sample holds many counts of this clonotype. The chain employs TRBV5-1 and TRBJ2-3; D is possibly TRBD2 (5 bases). CDR1 is SGHRS, CDR2 YFSETQ, per germline. The CDR3 length is 15 residues. Deletions cut 7 bases from V and 0 bases from J, with 15 bases between. The CDR3 DNA follows: TGCGCCAGCGCGATCCGGACTGCCAGCACAGATACGCAGTATTTT. Amino acids: CASAIRTASTDTQYF.

This clonotype has more than one count but fewer than ten. The DNA of the CDR3 is TGTGCCAGTAGTATTTTGGGCCCGAACACTGAAGCTTTCTTT. Encoded protein: CASSILGPNTEAFF. The chain recombines TRBV19 with TRBJ1-1; D not certain. V shed 3 bases and J shed 1 base, with 9 bases lying between them. The V gene's germline CDR1 is LNHDA and CDR2 SQIVND (reference sequence). The length of the CDR3 is 14 residues. The variable domain in full, completed from reference TRBV19 and TRBJ1-1, reads DGGITQSPKYLFRKEGQNVTLSCEQNLNHDAMYWYRQDPGQGLRLIYYSQIVNDFQKGDIAEGYSVSREKKESFPLTVTSAQKNPTAFYLCASSILGPNTEAFFGQGTRLTVV.

This clonotype has ten or more counts. The chain joins TRBV9 to TRBJ2-1, with TRBD2 matching over 7 bases. This CDR3 has 15 residues. Trimming took 0 bases from V and 1 from J; bases not matched to a gene: 1. In germline, CDR1 is SGDLS, CDR2 YYNGEE. The CDR3 loop is CASSVAGLSYNEQFF. In DNA form, the CDR3 reads TGTGCCAGCAGCGTAGCGGGACTATCCTACAATGAGCAGTTCTTC.

This clonotype was counted a few times. Here the CDR3 reads CASSPGTDTEAFF. The CDR3 nucleotides are TGTGCCAGCAGCCCGGGGACAGACACTGAAGCTTTCTTT. V usage is TRBV12-3 or TRBV12-4 and J usage is TRBJ1-1, with TRBD1 matching over 7 bases. The CDR3 is made up of 13 amino acids. Germline trimming cut 6 bases from V and 3 bases from J; bases unmatched to any gene: 4.

This clonotype was observed many times. The chain joins TRBV19 to TRBJ2-3; D might be TRBD2 (5 bases). V lost 1 base and J lost 4, with 9 bases in between. The CDR3 loop spans 14 amino acids. The germline gives CDR1 LNHDA, CDR2 SQIVND (reference sequence). CDR3 bases: TGTGCCAGTAGTATAGCTAGCACGGCAGATACGCAGTATTTT. It codes for CASSIASTADTQYF.

This clonotype was counted ten times or more. V and J are TRBV5-1 and TRBJ2-2; D is undetermined. The CDR3 sequence is 12 residues long. Deletions cut 7 bases from V and 2 bases from J, with 6 bases between. Germline V gene data show CDR1 as SGHRS and CDR2 as YFSETQ. CDR3 DNA: TGCGCCAGCCTTGGTAACACCGGGGAGCTGTTTTTT. It is translated as CASLGNTGELFF. Full variable domain (outside the CDR3, taken from reference TRBV5-1 and TRBJ2-2): KAGVTQTPRYLIKTRGQQVTLSCSPISGHRSVSWYQQTPGQGLQFLFEYFSETQRNKGNFPGRFSGRQFSNSRSEMNVSTLELGDSALYLCASLGNTGELFFGEGSRLTVL.

This clonotype appeared many times. V gene TRBV6-2 or TRBV6-3 combines with J gene TRBJ2-6, with D hard to call. Deletions cut 6 bases from V and 0 bases from J, with 9 bases between. Germline V CDR1 and CDR2: MNHEY, SVGEGT. The CDR3 spans 15 residues. CDR3 DNA: TGTGCCAGCAGCCCCGCAGTCTCTGGGGCCAACGTCCTGACTTTC. Protein product: CASSPAVSGANVLTF.

The chain uses TRBV27 and TRBJ1-2, with D possibly matching TRBD1 (5 bases). V lost 5 bases and J 7 bases, leaving 14 bases between the germline ends. Germline CDR1 and CDR2: MNHEY and SMNVEV (reference sequence). There are 13 residues in the CDR3. The CDR3 DNA reads as TGTGCCAGCAGTCCAGTTTCGGGGGGTGGCTACACCTTC. This translates into CASSPVSGGGYTF.

Many counts were recorded for this clonotype. The chain carries TRBV6-6 and TRBJ2-7, with a weak D call TRBD1 (6 bases). The CDR3 has 15 residues. CDR1 and CDR2 (germline): MNHNY, SVGAGI (reference sequence). V lost 6 bases, J lost 2 bases, and 17 bases lay in between. The CDR3 loop is CASRDTGMGAYEQYF. CDR3 coding DNA: TGTGCCAGCAGGGATACAGGGATGGGGGCCTACGAGCAGTACTTC.

This clonotype has ten or more counts. V is TRBV18 and J is TRBJ1-4; the match to TRBD1 covers 10 bases. Germline V CDR1 and CDR2: KGHSH, LQKENI. The CDR3 is made up of 15 amino acids. The ends lost 5 bases at V and 8 bases at J; junction bases unmatched: 8. The CDR3 is CASSFTGTGVEKLFF. CDR3 in DNA: TGTGCCAGCTCATTCACCGGGACAGGGGTCGAAAAACTGTTTTTT.

This rearrangement joins TRBV13 to TRBJ2-7; tentatively, D is TRBD2 (6 bases). Germline V gene lookup returns CDR1 PRHDT and CDR2 FYEKMQ (reference sequence). This CDR3 is 14 amino acids long. The V gene lost 3 bases and the J gene lost 1 base, with 10 bases spanning the gap. The CDR3 region has the DNA TGTGCCAGCAGCTTCCCGACTAGTTCCTACGAGCAGTACTTC. It yields the protein CASSFPTSSYEQYF.

There are a few counts of this clonotype. The chain has TRBV2 and TRBJ2-5, with D hard to call. The CDR3 extends over 14 amino acids. V was pared by 6 bases and J by 7 bases, with 18 bases between. Per germline, CDR1 SNHLY and CDR2 FYNNEI. The CDR3 loop is CASSCGPQCVTQYF. The CDR3 DNA sequence: TGTGCCAGCAGCTGCGGCCCCCAGTGCGTGACCCAGTACTTC. Full variable domain (missing parts from reference TRBV2 and TRBJ2-5): EPEVTQTPSHQVTQMGQEVILRCVPISNHLYFYWYRQILGQKVEFLVSFYNNEISEKSEIFDDQFSVERPDGSNFTLKIRSTKLEDSAMYFCASSCGPQCVTQYFGPGTRLLVL.

Remarks on this clonotype: A much bigger clone sits one base away, suggesting this may be a read error. The J gene is TRBJ1-5, the V gene TRBV12-3 or TRBV12-4; perhaps TRBD1 as D (5 bases). CDR3 length: 14 amino acids. With 3 bases removed from V and 6 bases from J, the gap between germline ends came to 12 bases. The CDR3 sequence: CASSFGSGIQPQHF. DNA for the CDR3: TGTGCCAGCAGTTTTGGGTCAGGGATTCAGCCCCAGCATTTT.

The chain joins TRBV5-1 to TRBJ2-1, with 11 bases matching TRBD2. Germline CDR1 is SGHRS and CDR2 is YFSETQ. This CDR3 contains 16 residues. V trimming: 4 bases; J trimming: 4 bases; junction bases outside the gene matches: 7. CDR3 protein: CASSRDPSGGYNEQFF. The CDR3 DNA reads as TGCGCCAGCAGCCGTGACCCTAGCGGGGGGTACAATGAGCAGTTCTTC. Complete variable domain (other parts from reference TRBV5-1 and TRBJ2-1): KAGVTQTPRYLIKTRGQQVTLSCSPISGHRSVSWYQQTPGQGLQFLFEYFSETQRNKGNFPGRFSGRQFSNSRSEMNVSTLELGDSALYLCASSRDPSGGYNEQFFGPGTRLTVL.

This clonotype is medium-sized by share. The chain uses TRBV9 and TRBJ2-5, with no clear D. The CDR3 totals 13 residues. V was clipped by 3 bases and J by 1 base, with 7 bases between them. Germline V gives CDR1 SGDLS, CDR2 YYNGEE. The CDR3 region has the DNA TGTGCCAGCAGCGGGGATATCCAAGAGACCCAGTACTTC. It is translated as CASSGDIQETQYF.

This clonotype was detected ten times or more. This sequence joins TRBV3-1 and TRBJ2-2; no firm D call. V was trimmed by 4 bases and J by 4 bases, leaving 10 bases between them. Germline CDR1 and CDR2: LGHDT and YNNKEL (reference sequence). The CDR3 extends over 14 amino acids. CDR3: CASSRGPSTGELFF. CDR3 in DNA: TGTGCCAGCAGCCGAGGCCCTAGCACCGGGGAGCTGTTTTTT. The full variable domain, rest sourced from reference TRBV3-1 and TRBJ2-2, is DTAVSQTPKYLVTQMGNDKSIKCEQNLGHDTMYWYKQDSKKFLKIMFSYNNKELIINETVPNRFSPKSPDKAHLNLHINSLELGDSAVYFCASSRGPSTGELFFGEGSRLTVL.

The table lists this clonotype with a count of one. This chain uses TRBV15 with TRBJ2-5, with D uncertain. Germline assignment: CDR1 LNHNV and CDR2 YYDKDF (reference sequence). V dropped 3 bases and J dropped 1 base, with 12 bases sitting between them. The CDR3 has 15 residues. DNA for the CDR3: TGTGCCACCAGCAGGAGCCGACCAGCCCAAGAGACCCAGTACTTC. This encodes CATSRSRPAQETQYF.

This clonotype was observed a handful of times. This chain links TRBV27 with TRBJ1-2, with no clear D. This CDR3 has 14 residues. The germline V gene encodes CDR1 MNHEY and CDR2 SMNVEV (reference sequence). Deletions cut 2 bases from V and 0 bases from J, with 7 bases between. CDR3 sequence reads: CASSLSWANYGYTF. The CDR3 DNA reads TGTGCCAGCAGTTTAAGTTGGGCTAACTATGGCTACACCTTC.

This clonotype is medium-sized (0.01 to 0.1%). This chain joins TRBV18 and TRBJ2-5; 12 bases agree with TRBD2. The germline CDR1 and CDR2 sequences are KGHSH and LQKENI. The CDR3 has 18 residues. V shed 4 bases and J 0 bases; nucleotides not matched to a gene: 9. The CDR3 bases are TGTGCCAGCTCACAACGGACTAGCGGGGCAGCGAACCAAGAGACCCAGTACTTC. Protein product: CASSQRTSGAANQETQYF.

This clonotype has just a few counts. The CDR3 sequence: CASSLSGIYTDTQYF. The CDR3, as DNA: TGTGCCAGCAGCTTAAGCGGGATTTACACAGATACGCAGTATTTT. This chain joins TRBV7-2 and TRBJ2-3, with 7 bases matching TRBD2. This CDR3 contains 15 residues. Per germline, CDR1 SGHTA and CDR2 FQGNSA. J gave up 2 bases and V 2 bases, and 4 bases lay outside the gene matches.

Only a few counts were recorded for this clonotype. The V gene is TRBV12-5, the J gene TRBJ2-5; 8 bases line up with TRBD1. The J segment lost 1 base and the V segment lost 0 bases, leaving 4 bases of the junction unmatched. The CDR3 contains 16 residues. CDR1 is LGHNT and CDR2 is FRNRAP in the germline V gene. In nucleotides, the CDR3 is TGTGCTAGTGGTTTGGTACTTACAGGGGGCCAAGAGACCCAGTACTTC. Translated: CASGLVLTGGQETQYF. Looking up the rest from reference TRBV12-5 and TRBJ2-5 gives the full variable domain: DARVTQTPRHKVTEMGQEVTMRCQPILGHNTVFWYRQTMMQGLELLAYFRNRAPLDDSGMPKDRFSAEMPDATLATLKIQPSEPRDSAVYFCASGLVLTGGQETQYFGPGTRLLVL.

This clonotype occurred many times. This chain uses TRBV5-1 with TRBJ1-1; D is undetermined. Germline V gene sequence: CDR1 SGHRS, CDR2 YFSETQ. The CDR3 loop spans 16 amino acids. V was shortened by 1 base and J by 2 bases, with 15 bases between the two germline ends. The CDR3 sequence: CASSLNLEEINTEAFF. CDR3 coding DNA: TGCGCCAGCAGCTTGAACTTGGAAGAGATTAACACTGAAGCTTTCTTT.